Listed here are 31 T cell receptor beta chains from one sample, sequenced in a study of response to subunit inactivated influenza vaccine. TCRdb passed the RT-PCR reads through MiXCR, listing each CDR3 protein once. This table holds about 520,000 distinct CDR3 sequences, roughly 25% found once. Material: CD4+ T cells sorted from PBMCs, obtained around 5 days after vaccination. The origin of the receptors is a middle-aged man who received an inactivated influenza vaccine.

V and J are TRBV12-3 or TRBV12-4 and TRBJ1-1; D call uncertain. The CDR3 loop spans 13 amino acids. Trimming pared 5 bases from V and 5 bases from J, leaving 12 bases between. The CDR3, as DNA: TGTGCCAGCAGTCCCCGGGAGAAAACTGAAGCTTTCTTT. This gives the protein CASSPREKTEAFF.

The CDR3 DNA is TGTGCCAGCAGCCCCATTTTGAGCTCCTACAATGAGCAGTTCTTC. This translates into CASSPILSSYNEQFF. V usage is TRBV11-2 and J usage is TRBJ2-1; D is uncertain. Germline V gene data show CDR1 as SGHAT and CDR2 as FQNNGV. This CDR3 spans 15 amino acids. V lost 5 bases and J lost 0, with 11 bases in between.

This sequence joins TRBV6-1 and TRBJ1-2; D is perhaps TRBD1 (5 bases). This CDR3 has 13 amino acids. Germline CDR1 and CDR2: MNHNS and SASEGT. Trimming shortened V by 6 bases and J by 6 bases, and 14 bases separated the two germline ends. The CDR3 here is CASSPRRGNGYTF. CDR3 in DNA: TGTGCCAGCAGCCCGCGGAGGGGCAATGGCTACACCTTC.

This clonotype was seen more than once but under ten times. For the CDR3, the DNA is TGCAGTGCTAGAGGGCAATTTAGAAACACCATATATTTT. It translates to CSARGQFRNTIYF. The chain combines TRBV20-1 with TRBJ1-3, with D uncertain. There are 13 residues in the CDR3. Looked up from germline, CDR1 is DFQATT and CDR2 is SNEGSKA (reference sequence). V was trimmed by 1 base and J by 5 bases, leaving 9 bases between them.

The J gene is TRBJ2-7, the V gene TRBV7-9, with 12 bases matching TRBD2. V lost 8 bases to trimming and J lost 2 bases; unmatched junction nucleotides: 4. The CDR3 spans 14 residues. Germline lookup yields CDR1 SEHNR and CDR2 FQNEAQ (reference sequence). Here the CDR3 DNA reads TGTGCCAGCCTGGGGACTAGCGGGCCCTACGAGCAGTACTTC. Protein sequence: CASLGTSGPYEQYF.

This clonotype was detected a few times. V is TRBV3-1 and J is TRBJ2-1; TRBD2 matches 8 bases. The ends lost 5 bases at V and 9 bases at J; junction bases unmatched: 15. The CDR3 has 16 residues. Germline V gene data show CDR1 as LGHDT and CDR2 as YNNKEL (reference sequence). CDR3 DNA: TGTGCCAGCAGCTTACCGACTAGCGTCGGCCTAGGTGAGCAGTTCTTC. Translated: CASSLPTSVGLGEQFF.

The V and J genes are TRBV4-1 and TRBJ2-2; TRBD2 is a possible D gene (6 bases). Trimming cost V 1 base and J 1 base, with 19 bases left between them. This CDR3 is 19 amino acids long. Germline loops: CDR1 MGHRA, CDR2 YSYEKL. CDR3 protein: CASSQGRLAPGLNTGELFF. CDR3 sequence (DNA): TGCGCCAGCAGCCAAGGGAGGCTAGCGCCCGGATTGAACACCGGGGAGCTGTTTTTT.

The table lists this clonotype with a few counts. CDR3 sequence reads: CASSPRTGGKLAKNIQYF. The CDR3 DNA is TGTGCCAGCAGCCCGCGTACGGGAGGGAAACTAGCCAAAAACATTCAGTACTTC. V gene TRBV11-1 combines with J gene TRBJ2-4; 8 bases are a match to TRBD2. The CDR3 runs to 18 residues. Germline V gene data show CDR1 as SGHAT and CDR2 as FQDESV (reference sequence). The V gene end was trimmed by 5 bases and the J gene end by 0 bases; junction bases not matched to a gene: 12.

V is TRBV7-2 and J is TRBJ2-2; 7 nucleotides match TRBD1. In germline, CDR1 is SGHTA, CDR2 FQGNSA. The CDR3 contains 13 residues. The J segment lost 8 bases and the V segment lost 6 bases, leaving 6 bases of the junction unmatched. The CDR3 bases are TGTGCCAGCAGGCGAGACAGGGTTGGGGAGCTGTTTTTT. Translation: CASRRDRVGELFF.

The table lists this clonotype with a count of one. The CDR3 region is CASSQDSSGRAFSYNEQFF. The CDR3 DNA reads as TGTGCCAGCAGCCAAGATTCTAGCGGGAGGGCCTTCTCCTACAATGAGCAGTTCTTC. V is TRBV14 and J is TRBJ2-1, with TRBD2 identical over 12 bases. From germline, CDR1 is SGHDN and CDR2 FVKESK. The CDR3 covers 19 residues. J was trimmed by 0 bases and V by 0 bases; bases with no gene match: 6. The full variable domain, rest sourced from reference TRBV14 and TRBJ2-1, is EAGVTQFPSHSVIEKGQTVTLRCDPISGHDNLYWYRRVMGKEIKFLLHFVKESKQDESGMPNNRFLAERTGGTYSTLKVQPAELEDSGVYFCASSQDSSGRAFSYNEQFFGPGTRLTVL.

This clonotype was seen a few times. The chain is built from TRBV28 and TRBJ2-5, with D possibly matching TRBD1 (6 bases). Trimming removed 6 bases at V and 3 bases at J, with 23 bases between. Germline V lookup: CDR1 MDHEN, CDR2 SYDVKM. This CDR3 has 17 amino acids. Here the CDR3 DNA reads TGTGCCAGCAGCTTGCTGATTGACAGGCATTGGGAAGAGACCCAGTACTTC. Protein: CASSLLIDRHWEETQYF.

The chain recombines TRBV4-2 with TRBJ2-2; no firm D call. The germline CDR1 and CDR2 sequences are LGHNA and YNFKEQ. CDR3 length equals 16 residues. The V end lost 0 bases, the J end lost 0 bases, and 8 bases lay between the germline ends. In nucleotides, the CDR3 is TGTGCCAGCAGCCAAGACCGATACTCGAACACCGGGGAGCTGTTTTTT. It specifies CASSQDRYSNTGELFF.

This rearrangement joins TRBV11-2 to TRBJ1-2; D is uncertain. V was pared by 1 base and J by 4 bases, with 10 bases between. The CDR3 is 14 residues long. Germline V gene lookup returns CDR1 SGHAT and CDR2 FQNNGV. In DNA form, the CDR3 reads TGTGCCAGCAGCTTAGGAGCAGACCGCTATGGCTACACCTTC. Protein sequence: CASSLGADRYGYTF.

The chain employs TRBV7-8 and TRBJ2-1; TRBD1 matches 10 bases. The V gene end was trimmed by 5 bases and the J gene end by 6 bases; junction bases not matched to a gene: 13. This CDR3 region has 17 residues. The germline CDR1 and CDR2 sequences are SGHVS and FQNEAQ. The CDR3 spells CASSPRTGTGAFNEQFF. The CDR3 coding sequence is TGTGCCAGCAGCCCGAGAACCGGGACAGGGGCCTTCAATGAGCAGTTCTTC.

The J gene is TRBJ2-2, the V gene TRBV20-1; TRBD2 aligns across 7 bases. After removal of 3 bases from V and 0 bases from J, the junction contained 7 bases not matched to a gene. CDR1 and CDR2 from the germline V gene are DFQATT and SNEGSKA (reference sequence). The CDR3 length is 16 residues. CDR3 nucleotide sequence: TGCAGTGCTAGGCCTAGCGGACGCTCGAACACCGGGGAGCTGTTTTTT. Translation gives CSARPSGRSNTGELFF.

The chain is built from TRBV5-1 and TRBJ2-1; TRBD2 is a possible D gene (7 bases). CDR3 length: 13 residues. Deletions cut 3 bases from V and 6 bases from J, with 10 bases between. Germline V gene lookup returns CDR1 SGHRS and CDR2 YFSETQ. As DNA, the CDR3 is TGCGCCAGCAGCTGGGGGGGCGCCAATGAGCAGTTCTTC. Its translation is CASSWGGANEQFF.

This clonotype was observed a few times. This chain uses TRBV11-2 with TRBJ2-7; the D call may be TRBD1 or TRBD2 (5 bases each). Germline CDR1 is SGHAT and CDR2 is FQNNGV. The length of the CDR3 is 15 residues. V dropped 0 bases and J dropped 0 bases, with 9 bases sitting between them. The CDR3 reads CASSLEGTISYEQYF. The CDR3 DNA sequence: TGTGCCAGCAGCTTAGAAGGGACGATCTCCTACGAGCAGTACTTC.

This chain links TRBV5-1 with TRBJ2-5, with 11 bases aligning to TRBD2. This CDR3 spans 17 amino acids. The V gene end was trimmed by 4 bases and the J gene end by 2 bases; junction bases not matched to a gene: 10. From germline, CDR1 is SGHRS and CDR2 YFSETQ. The CDR3 coding sequence is TGCGCCAGCAGCCGCACCATGACTAGCGGGACGCAAGAGACCCAGTACTTC. As protein: CASSRTMTSGTQETQYF.

The rearrangement links TRBV20-1 to TRBJ1-6; D possibly corresponds to TRBD1 (6 bases). Germline values: CDR1 DFQATT, CDR2 SNEGSKA (reference sequence). The CDR3 has 15 residues. V lost 0 bases, J lost 7 bases, and 13 bases lay in between. CDR3 amino acids: CSARDSGQGNSPLHF. CDR3 DNA: TGCAGTGCTAGAGATTCAGGCCAGGGGAATTCACCCCTCCACTTT.

In regard to this clonotype: As the CDR3 is not closed by the conserved phenylalanine or tryptophan, this likely results from a read error. The CDR3 loop is CASRTSGGAYEQYL. DNA for the CDR3: TGTGCCAGCCGGACTAGCGGGGGGGCCTACGAGCAGTACTTA. V is TRBV28 and J is TRBJ2-7, with TRBD2 identical over 15 bases. This CDR3 has 14 residues. CDR1 is MDHEN, CDR2 SYDVKM, per germline. Trimming cost V 8 bases and J 2 bases; bases outside gene matches: 1.

In DNA form, the CDR3 reads TGTGCCAGCACCAGAAGGGGCATTGGGAATGAGCAGTTCTTC. This sequence encodes CASTRRGIGNEQFF. The chain is built from TRBV6-2 or TRBV6-3 and TRBJ2-1; a weak D match, TRBD1 (5 bases). The CDR3 consists of 14 residues. V was shortened by 7 bases and J by 7 bases, with 17 bases between the two germline ends. Germline-derived CDR1 and CDR2 are MNHEY and SVGEGT.

The V and J genes are TRBV18 and TRBJ2-3; tentatively, D is TRBD1 (6 bases). This CDR3 has 13 amino acids. Between the trimmed V and J ends, which lost 3 bases and 5 bases, there was a span of 9 bases. Germline V CDR1 and CDR2: KGHSH, LQKENI. CDR3 protein: CASSPSGEDTQYF. CDR3 nucleotides: TGTGCCAGCTCACCCTCAGGGGAAGATACGCAGTATTTT. The full variable domain, completed using reference TRBV18 and TRBJ2-3, is NAGVMQNPRHLVRRRGQEARLRCSPMKGHSHVYWYRQLPEEGLKFMVYLQKENIIDESGMPKERFSAEFPKEGPSILRIQQVVRGDSAAYFCASSPSGEDTQYFGPGTRLTVL.

The chain recombines TRBV7-9 with TRBJ2-6; D is unresolved. The germline V gene has CDR1 SEHNR and CDR2 FQNEAQ (reference sequence). V lost 0 bases, J lost 0 bases, and 6 bases lay in between. CDR3 size: 16 residues. The CDR3 nucleotides read TGTGCCAGCAGCTTAGCCGGTAGCTCTGGGGCCAACGTCCTGACTTTC. Its protein is CASSLAGSSGANVLTF.

In this sample, this clonotype turned up a few times. The J gene is TRBJ2-1, the V gene TRBV29-1, with a weak D call TRBD2 (6 bases). This CDR3 spans 14 amino acids. Germline CDR1 reads SQVTM; CDR2 reads ANQGSEA. V was cut by 7 bases and J by 5 bases, with 18 bases left in between. DNA of the CDR3: TGCAGCGCTGATCACCCGGGGGAAGACAATGAGCAGTTCTTC. Translated, it gives CSADHPGEDNEQFF.

The CDR3 DNA reads TGTGCCAGCAGTTACTCGACCGGGGGCTCGGGTCAGCCCCAGCATTTT. This translates into CASSYSTGGSGQPQHF. V is TRBV6-5 and J is TRBJ1-5; tentatively, D is TRBD1 (6 bases). The CDR3 runs 16 residues. The V gene's germline CDR1 is MNHEY and CDR2 SVGAGI. The V and J ends lost 0 bases and 6 bases respectively, with 15 bases between them.

The sample holds a few counts of this clonotype. This sequence joins TRBV5-6 and TRBJ1-2, with 9 bases aligning to TRBD1. The CDR3 is 13 residues long. Germline V CDR1 and CDR2: SGHDT, YYEEEE. J was trimmed by 3 bases and V by 4 bases; bases with no gene match: 1. The CDR3 here is CASSRQGDYGYTF. CDR3 nucleotide sequence: TGTGCCAGCAGCCGACAGGGGGACTATGGCTACACCTTC.

CDR3 sequence (DNA): TGCGCCAGCAGCACCGGGACTAGCGCAATATGGACTCAGTACTTC. As protein: CASSTGTSAIWTQYF. This sequence joins TRBV5-1 and TRBJ2-5, with TRBD2 matching over 10 bases. From germline, CDR1 is SGHRS and CDR2 YFSETQ. Germline trimming cut 4 bases from V and 11 bases from J; bases unmatched to any gene: 14. The length of the CDR3 is 15 residues.

The chain couples TRBV20-1 to TRBJ2-7, with D possibly being TRBD1 (5 bases). There are 13 residues in the CDR3. Trimming pared 6 bases from V and 0 bases from J, leaving 12 bases between. Per the germline V gene, CDR1 is DFQATT and CDR2 is SNEGSKA (reference sequence). The CDR3 protein is CSASQAISYEQYF. The CDR3 DNA follows: TGCAGTGCGTCACAGGCGATCTCCTACGAGCAGTACTTC.

This chain uses TRBV5-1 with TRBJ2-3, with 8 nucleotides matching TRBD2. CDR3 size: 17 residues. The germline CDR1 and CDR2 sequences are SGHRS and YFSETQ. V lost 3 bases, J lost 5 bases, and 14 bases stayed unmatched. CDR3 residues: CASSYSLTGGPKDTQYF. Written as DNA, the CDR3 is TGCGCCAGCAGCTACTCTCTGACGGGGGGGCCGAAAGATACGCAGTATTTT.

V gene TRBV3-1 combines with J gene TRBJ2-3; no clear D gene. Between the trimmed V and J ends, which lost 3 bases and 0 bases, there was a span of 16 bases. The CDR3 spans 17 residues. Germline-derived CDR1 and CDR2 are LGHDT and YNNKEL (reference sequence). The CDR3 is CASSHADEPTSTDTQYF. DNA of the CDR3: TGTGCCAGCAGCCACGCGGACGAGCCGACTAGCACAGATACGCAGTATTTT.

This clonotype was detected only a few times. The chain couples TRBV30 to TRBJ1-2; 8 nucleotides line up with TRBD1. Germline-derived CDR1 and CDR2 are GTSNPN and SVGIG (reference sequence). The J segment lost 4 bases and the V segment lost 1 base, leaving 5 bases of the junction unmatched. This CDR3 spans 14 amino acids. The CDR3 region has the DNA TGTGCCTGGAGTGGGACAGGGTTTGCCTATGGCTACACCTTC. It codes for CAWSGTGFAYGYTF.